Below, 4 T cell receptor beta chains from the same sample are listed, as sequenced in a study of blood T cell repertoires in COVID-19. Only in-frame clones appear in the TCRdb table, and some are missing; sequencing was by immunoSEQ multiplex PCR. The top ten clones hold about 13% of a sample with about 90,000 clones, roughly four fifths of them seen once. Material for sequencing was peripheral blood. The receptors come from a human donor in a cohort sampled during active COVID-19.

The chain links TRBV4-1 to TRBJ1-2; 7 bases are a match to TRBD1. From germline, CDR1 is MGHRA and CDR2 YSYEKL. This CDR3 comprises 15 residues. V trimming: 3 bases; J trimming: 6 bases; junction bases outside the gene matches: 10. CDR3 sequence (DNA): TGCGCCAGCAGCCACCTTCGAGACAGGGTGGATGGCTACACCTTC. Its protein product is CASSHLRDRVDGYTF.

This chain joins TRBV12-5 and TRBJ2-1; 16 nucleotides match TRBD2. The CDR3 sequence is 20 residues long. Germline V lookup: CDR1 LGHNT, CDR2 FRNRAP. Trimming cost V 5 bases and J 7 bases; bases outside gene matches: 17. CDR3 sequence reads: CASGPDPRFGTSGGANEQFF. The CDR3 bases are TGTGCTAGTGGTCCTGACCCCCGTTTCGGGACTAGCGGGGGGGCGAATGAGCAGTTCTTC. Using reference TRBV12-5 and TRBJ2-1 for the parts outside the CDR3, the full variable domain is DARVTQTPRHKVTEMGQEVTMRCQPILGHNTVFWYRQTMMQGLELLAYFRNRAPLDDSGMPKDRFSAEMPDATLATLKIQPSEPRDSAVYFCASGPDPRFGTSGGANEQFFGPGTRLTVL.

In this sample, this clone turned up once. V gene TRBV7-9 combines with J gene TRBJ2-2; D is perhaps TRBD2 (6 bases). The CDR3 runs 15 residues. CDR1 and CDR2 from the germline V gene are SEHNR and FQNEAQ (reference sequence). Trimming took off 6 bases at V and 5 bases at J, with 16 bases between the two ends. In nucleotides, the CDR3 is TGTGCCAGCAGGAACTCCGGGACTCAAACCGGGGAGCTGTTTTTT. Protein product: CASRNSGTQTGELFF.

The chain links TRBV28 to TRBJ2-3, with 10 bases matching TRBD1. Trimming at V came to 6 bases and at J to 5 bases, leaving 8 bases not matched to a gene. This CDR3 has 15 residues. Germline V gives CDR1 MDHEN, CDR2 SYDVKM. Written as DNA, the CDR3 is TGTGCCAGCAGCTTGACAGGGGGCGCCGGAGATACGCAGTATTTT. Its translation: CASSLTGGAGDTQYF.